This TCR beta chain was sequenced during a study of beta chain features in type 1 diabetes. Points from the study as a whole: There were fewer insertions and more deletions at the VDJ junctions of type 1 diabetes patients. Moderate but significant shortening of TCRB CDR3s was recorded in all four CD4+ subsets from Type 1 diabetes patients.

In its sample, this clone was seen a few times. The antigen is unknown. The study reverse transcribed the entire isolated RNA, so it sequenced expressed TCRB transcripts. Sequenced by immunoSEQ multiplex PCR; TCRdb stores in-frame clones only, minus some. The sample lists a few hundred thousand clones, about 23% occurring once. The germline V gene encodes CDR1 KGHSH and CDR2 LQKENI. Unmatched junction bases numbered 15, after V lost 3 bases and J lost 3 bases. The CDR3 has 18 amino acids. The V call is TRBV18, the J call TRBJ1-1; TRBD1 aligns across 8 bases. Sequencing used naive CD4+ T cells from blood. The clonotype comes from a woman aged 25 to 45 with type 1 diabetes. Here the CDR3 DNA reads TGTGCCAGCTCACCCCCCAATTTTCAGGGGGCTGGTGACACTGAAGCTTTCTTT. Translated: CASSPPNFQGAGDTEAFF. The full variable domain, rest sourced from reference TRBV18 and TRBJ1-1, is NAGVMQNPRHLVRRRGQEARLRCSPMKGHSHVYWYRQLPEEGLKFMVYLQKENIIDESGMPKERFSAEFPKEGPSILRIQQVVRGDSAAYFCASSPPNFQGAGDTEAFFGQGTRLTVV.